The next 25 T cell receptor beta chains were all read from a single sample in a study of blood T cell repertoires in COVID-19. Produced via immunoSEQ multiplex PCR; TCRdb's table is partial and in-frame only. The top ten hold less than 6% of the sample, which has roughly 100,000 clones, roughly four fifths seen once. The specimen was peripheral blood. The receptors here all came from a man older than 75 with COVID-19, enrolled during active disease.

The J gene is TRBJ2-7, the V gene TRBV7-6, with D possibly matching TRBD1 (6 bases). The CDR3 loop spans 15 amino acids. The germline V gene has CDR1 SGHVS and CDR2 FNYEAQ. Trimming removed 1 base at V and 2 bases at J, with 12 bases between. In nucleotides, the CDR3 is TGTGCCAGCAGCTTAGGGCAGGGGCCAACCTACGAGCAGTACTTC. Encoded protein: CASSLGQGPTYEQYF.

The J gene is TRBJ2-5, the V gene TRBV20-1, with unresolved D. The CDR3 has 11 residues. The germline CDR1 and CDR2 sequences are DFQATT and SNEGSKA (reference sequence). V lost 2 bases and J 7 bases, leaving 8 bases between the germline ends. As DNA, the CDR3 is TGCAGTGCTAGATCCGGCGGGACCCAGTACTTC. The encoded protein is CSARSGGTQYF.

The CDR3 coding sequence is TGTGCCAGCAGCCAAGATCGAACGGGGAGGGGCTCACCCCTCCACTTT. Translation: CASSQDRTGRGSPLHF. The chain uses TRBV4-2 and TRBJ1-6; perhaps TRBD1 as D (5 bases). The CDR3 consists of 16 residues. V dropped 0 bases and J dropped 10 bases, with 16 bases sitting between them. From germline, CDR1 is LGHNA and CDR2 YNFKEQ.

The V call is TRBV19, the J call TRBJ1-5, with 7 bases fitting TRBD1. J lost 4 bases, V lost 4 bases, and 13 bases had no gene match. This CDR3 contains 17 residues. Germline CDR1 and CDR2: LNHDA and SQIVND (reference sequence). As DNA, the CDR3 is TGTGCCAGTAGTACGAGAACCGGGACAGCTTTGAATCAGCCCCAGCATTTT. It is translated as CASSTRTGTALNQPQHF.

The V gene is TRBV6-2 or TRBV6-3, the J gene TRBJ1-2; D is unresolved. The CDR3 loop spans 13 amino acids. Germline V gene sequence: CDR1 MNHEY, CDR2 SVGEGT. V was shortened by 4 bases and J by 2 bases, with 8 bases between the two germline ends. CDR3 loop: CASSFSRNYGYTF. The CDR3 nucleotides are TGTGCCAGCAGTTTCTCCAGGAACTATGGCTACACCTTC.

The chain couples TRBV30 to TRBJ1-1; 7 bases agree with TRBD1. This CDR3 is built from 13 residues. Losses at the gene ends were 1 base for V and 5 bases for J; bases not matched to a gene: 4. The germline CDR1 and CDR2 sequences are GTSNPN and SVGIG (reference sequence). Here the CDR3 reads CAWSATGWTEAFF. The CDR3 region has the DNA TGTGCCTGGAGTGCGACAGGGTGGACTGAAGCTTTCTTT.

The chain carries TRBV24-1 and TRBJ2-2; unclear D gene. CDR3 size: 14 residues. V lost 4 bases and J lost 1, with 6 bases in between. Germline V lookup: CDR1 KGHDR, CDR2 SFDVKD. CDR3 loop: CATSEAGNTGELFF. For the CDR3, the DNA is TGTGCCACCAGTGAGGCAGGGAACACCGGGGAGCTGTTTTTT.

This clone was observed a few times. This chain links TRBV7-3 with TRBJ2-3, with 8 bases lining up with TRBD2. This CDR3 region has 15 residues. The ends lost 0 bases at V and 1 base at J; junction bases unmatched: 0. Germline V lookup: CDR1 SGHTA, CDR2 FQGTGA. CDR3 amino acids: CASSLTSGGTDTQYF. The CDR3 coding sequence is TGTGCCAGCAGCTTAACTAGCGGGGGCACAGATACGCAGTATTTT.

The chain links TRBV27 to TRBJ2-1; TRBD2 agrees at 7 bases. Germline trimming cut 6 bases from V and 5 bases from J; bases unmatched to any gene: 4. The CDR3 has 13 residues. CDR1 MNHEY and CDR2 SMNVEV come from the germline V gene (reference sequence). CDR3 region: CASRFLADNEQFF. The CDR3 DNA reads as TGTGCCAGCAGGTTTCTAGCGGACAATGAGCAGTTCTTC.

This chain uses TRBV25-1 with TRBJ2-1, with D possibly TRBD2 on 7 matching bases. The CDR3 totals 15 residues. From germline, CDR1 is MGHDK and CDR2 SYGVNS. V was trimmed by 1 base and J by 5 bases, leaving 12 bases between them. CDR3 DNA sequence: TGTGCCAGCAGTGAATTGCGGGGGCGCAACAATGAGCAGTTCTTC. Translating gives CASSELRGRNNEQFF.

The CDR3 nucleotides are TGTGCCTGGAGTGTGAGGTTCATGGACTATGGCTACACCTTC. Translating gives CAWSVRFMDYGYTF. The chain recombines TRBV30 with TRBJ1-2; D ambiguous. Germline assignment: CDR1 GTSNPN and CDR2 SVGIG (reference sequence). This CDR3 region has 14 residues. Between the trimmed V and J ends, which lost 0 bases and 3 bases, there was a span of 11 bases. The whole variable domain, filled in from reference TRBV30 and TRBJ1-2, reads SQTIHQWPATLVQPVGSPLSLECTVEGTSNPNLYWYRQAAGRGLQLLFYSVGIGQISSEVPQNLSASRPQDRQFILSSKKLLLSDSGFYLCAWSVRFMDYGYTFGSGTRLTVV.

The rearrangement links TRBV9 to TRBJ2-3; 7 bases are shared with TRBD2. Germline V gene lookup returns CDR1 SGDLS and CDR2 YYNGEE. This CDR3 comprises 16 residues. The J segment lost 0 bases and the V segment lost 0 bases, leaving 4 bases of the junction unmatched. The CDR3 DNA sequence: TGTGCCAGCAGCGTAGTCGGCGGGGGAAGCACAGATACGCAGTATTTT. Its protein product is CASSVVGGGSTDTQYF.

This sequence joins TRBV5-5 and TRBJ2-3; 8 bases match TRBD1. Per the germline V gene, CDR1 is SGHKS and CDR2 is YYEKEE (reference sequence). CDR3 length equals 14 residues. V shed 0 bases and J 5 bases; nucleotides not matched to a gene: 2. CDR3 region: CASSLEQGVDTQYF. Written as DNA, the CDR3 is TGTGCCAGCAGCTTGGAACAGGGGGTAGATACGCAGTATTTT.

This clone has just a few counts. J is TRBJ2-1 and V is TRBV28, with TRBD2 identical over 8 bases. Germline loops: CDR1 MDHEN, CDR2 SYDVKM. This CDR3 is built from 15 residues. V was pared by 6 bases and J by 6 bases, with 10 bases of the junction left unmatched. The DNA of the CDR3 is TGTGCCAGCAGCCCCCCTCCAACTAGCGGCAATGAGCAGTTCTTC. This gives the protein CASSPPPTSGNEQFF.

The rearrangement joins TRBV4-3 to TRBJ2-7, with 12 nucleotides matching TRBD2. Germline V gives CDR1 LGHNA, CDR2 YSLEER. The CDR3 totals 17 residues. With V trimmed by 0 bases and J by 3 bases, 6 bases remained unmatched. DNA for the CDR3: TGCGCCAGCAGCCAAGATCGGCTAGCGGGGGGGAGCTACGAGCAGTACTTC. It encodes CASSQDRLAGGSYEQYF.

The chain has TRBV27 and TRBJ2-1, with 7 bases fitting TRBD1. There are 15 residues in the CDR3. Germline V gene sequence: CDR1 MNHEY, CDR2 SMNVEV (reference sequence). The V segment lost 3 bases and the J segment 8 bases; nucleotides outside the gene matches: 10. CDR3 sequence reads: CASSFQEQGWDEQFF. DNA for the CDR3: TGTGCCAGCAGTTTCCAGGAACAGGGGTGGGATGAGCAGTTCTTC.

The J gene is TRBJ2-5, the V gene TRBV6-2 or TRBV6-3; 10 nucleotides agree with TRBD1. V shed 6 bases, J shed 4 bases, and the junction held 8 bases outside the gene matches. Germline V lookup: CDR1 MNHEY, CDR2 SVGEGT. This CDR3 region has 15 residues. The CDR3 nucleotides are TGTGCCAGCAGCAACCGGGACAGGGGAGGAGAGACCCAGTACTTC. Residues: CASSNRDRGGETQYF.

This clone showed up many times. The chain recombines TRBV27 with TRBJ2-7; 12 bases map to TRBD2. Germline-derived CDR1 and CDR2 are MNHEY and SMNVEV (reference sequence). This CDR3 contains 15 residues. V gave up 5 bases and J gave up 7 bases; unmatched junction bases: 9. Written as DNA, the CDR3 is TGTGCCAGCAGTCACTTGACTAGCGGGAGTTATGAGCAGTACTTC. Amino acids: CASSHLTSGSYEQYF.

The rearrangement uses TRBV6-4 and TRBJ1-1; TRBD1 agrees at 11 bases. The CDR3 consists of 19 residues. Germline V lookup: CDR1 MRHNA, CDR2 SNTAGT. Losses at the gene ends were 6 bases for V and 0 bases for J; bases not matched to a gene: 15. This CDR3 is CASRLSEPRDRGMNTEAFF. The CDR3, as DNA: TGTGCCAGCAGGTTGAGCGAGCCTAGGGACAGGGGGATGAACACTGAAGCTTTCTTT.

The gene calls are TRBV5-4 and TRBJ2-1; D gene ambiguous. Germline V gene lookup returns CDR1 SGHNT and CDR2 YYREEE (reference sequence). The CDR3 covers 12 residues. Deletions cut 4 bases from V and 7 bases from J, with 9 bases between. The DNA for the CDR3 is TGTGCCAGCAGCCCCAGACTGAATGAGCAGTTCTTC. Its protein product is CASSPRLNEQFF. The full variable domain, rest sourced from reference TRBV5-4 and TRBJ2-1, is ETGVTQSPTHLIKTRGQQVTLRCSSQSGHNTVSWYQQALGQGPQFIFQYYREEENGRGNFPPRFSGLQFPNYSSELNVNALELDDSALYLCASSPRLNEQFFGPGTRLTVL.

This clone came up once. The chain has TRBV7-8 and TRBJ2-7; 7 bases match TRBD2. After removal of 8 bases from V and 12 bases from J, the junction contained 22 bases not matched to a gene. The germline V gene encodes CDR1 SGHVS and CDR2 FQNEAQ. The CDR3 length is 15 residues. CDR3 protein: CASSQGASGDLVGYF. The CDR3 nucleotides are TGTGCCAGCTCCCAAGGGGCTAGCGGTGATTTGGTGGGGTACTTC.

The chain recombines TRBV2 with TRBJ1-2, with 11 bases lining up with TRBD1. The CDR3 is 14 amino acids. J gave up 7 bases and V 7 bases, and 8 bases lay outside the gene matches. Looked up from germline, CDR1 is SNHLY and CDR2 is FYNNEI. The DNA of the CDR3 is TGTGCCAGCACCTGGACAGGGGGCTTCGGTGGCTACACCTTC. Translating it yields CASTWTGGFGGYTF.

The rearrangement uses TRBV18 and TRBJ1-3, with 7 bases identical to TRBD1. The CDR3 is 16 residues long. CDR1 KGHSH and CDR2 LQKENI come from the germline V gene. V trimming: 6 bases; J trimming: 2 bases; junction bases outside the gene matches: 10. DNA of the CDR3: TGTGCCAGCTCCCCCCCGACAGGGAGCCCTGGAAACACCATATATTTT. It translates to CASSPPTGSPGNTIYF.

This clone showed up just once. V gene TRBV18 combines with J gene TRBJ2-7; TRBD1 matches at 9 bases. Germline V gives CDR1 KGHSH, CDR2 LQKENI. The V segment lost 5 bases and the J segment 3 bases; nucleotides outside the gene matches: 8. This CDR3 contains 15 residues. Written as DNA, the CDR3 is TGTGCCAGCTCAATTTACCGGGACAGGGACTACGAGCAGTACTTC. Translated: CASSIYRDRDYEQYF.

In DNA form, the CDR3 reads TGTGCCAGCTCATCGGGACATTACGAGCAGTACTTC. It yields the protein CASSSGHYEQYF. The chain has TRBV18 and TRBJ2-7, with D tentatively TRBD1 (6 bases). CDR3 length: 12 amino acids. CDR1 is KGHSH, CDR2 LQKENI, per germline. The V end lost 5 bases, the J end lost 4 bases, and 9 bases lay between the germline ends. The whole variable domain, remainder taken from reference TRBV18 and TRBJ2-7, is NAGVMQNPRHLVRRRGQEARLRCSPMKGHSHVYWYRQLPEEGLKFMVYLQKENIIDESGMPKERFSAEFPKEGPSILRIQQVVRGDSAAYFCASSSGHYEQYFGPGTRLTVT.